This is a list of T cell receptor beta chains from one sample in a study of radiation and T cells in renal cell carcinoma. Method: immunoSEQ multiplex PCR; TCRdb's copy keeps in-frame clones and lacks some. The table lists 110,000 to 150,000 clones, approximately 90% of them singletons. Sample: blood, taken from a patient whose treatment included radiotherapy and nephrectomy. Receptors originate from a woman aged 45-65 years with renal cell carcinoma. Each CDR3 is given with its conserved first and last residue. Where a row states a size, it is once, few, many or the class of an expanded clone; other rows omit it.

V gene,clone size,CDR3 protein
TRBV5-1,.,CASSLRPTGSTSNYGYTF
TRBV19,once,CASSPSPAPPGELFF
TRBV7-9,.,CASRPRQGSDEQFF
TRBV9,many,CASSLTAGNQPQHF
TRBV7-9,.,CASSFQGSNEKLFF
TRBV29-1,.,CSVGWGPGEQYF
TRBV6-1,.,CASNREGIYEQYF
TRBV7-9,.,CASSSTSGPYNEQFF
TRBV19,.,CASSPRTSGGVQETQYF
TRBV6-4,few,CASSASGDYGYTF
TRBV4-3,.,CASSPDEGTDTQYF
TRBV4-2,.,CASSHSVGSYAYEQYF
TRBV19,.,CASSIDRQDGYTF
TRBV19,.,CASMRARSGSGGPLPYNEQFF
TRBV7-9,.,CASSSLMRPYEQYF
TRBV2,.,CASMIDSYNEQFF
TRBV6-6,.,CASSDRNNYGYTF